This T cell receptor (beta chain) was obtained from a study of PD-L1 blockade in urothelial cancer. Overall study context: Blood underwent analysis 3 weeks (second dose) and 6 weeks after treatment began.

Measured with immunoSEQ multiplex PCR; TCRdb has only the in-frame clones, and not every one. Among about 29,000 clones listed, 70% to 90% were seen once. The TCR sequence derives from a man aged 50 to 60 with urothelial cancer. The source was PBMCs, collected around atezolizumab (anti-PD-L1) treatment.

The DNA of the CDR3 is TGTGCCAGCAGTTACTCGGACAGCTACTTTGAAAAACTGTTTTTT. This sequence encodes CASSYSDSYFEKLFF. The chain combines TRBV6-6 with TRBJ1-4, with D perhaps matching TRBD1 (6 bases). The length of the CDR3 is 15 residues. V lost 0 bases, J lost 7 bases, and 12 bases lay in between. Germline V lookup: CDR1 MNHNY, CDR2 SVGAGI (reference sequence).